This passage covers 25 T cell receptor beta chains from one sample sequenced in a study of T cell responses to AZD1222 COVID-19 vaccine. Profiling relied on immunoSEQ multiplex PCR, and the TCRdb table lists in-frame clones only, not all of them. The data contain about 100,000 clones, roughly 85% of them singletons. The material sequenced was peripheral blood, taken 28 days after the second AZD1222 dose. These receptors originate from an adult who received the AZD1222 COVID-19 vaccine.

This CDR3 reads CASSLRSAEAFF. CDR3 in DNA: TGTGCCAGCAGTTTGAGGTCGGCTGAAGCTTTCTTT. The chain couples TRBV28 to TRBJ1-1; D remains ambiguous. The CDR3 sequence is 12 residues long. Germline V gives CDR1 MDHEN, CDR2 SYDVKM. The ends were cut back, 3 bases at V and 6 bases at J, with 8 bases in the middle.

The rearrangement joins TRBV4-1 to TRBJ1-2, with D perhaps matching TRBD1 (6 bases). This CDR3 is built from 16 residues. Per the germline V gene, CDR1 is MGHRA and CDR2 is YSYEKL. V was clipped by 0 bases and J by 3 bases, with 14 bases between them. DNA for the CDR3: TGCGCCAGCAGCCAAGATCCCCAGGGGAGCTACTATGGCTACACCTTC. It yields the protein CASSQDPQGSYYGYTF.

The chain carries TRBV9 and TRBJ2-1; D ambiguous. The CDR3 covers 16 residues. The V gene lost 1 base and the J gene lost 0 bases, with 11 bases spanning the gap. Germline V lookup: CDR1 SGDLS, CDR2 YYNGEE. The CDR3: CASSVITHGSYNEQFF. Written as DNA, the CDR3 is TGTGCCAGCAGCGTAATTACCCATGGCTCCTACAATGAGCAGTTCTTC.

This chain joins TRBV24-1 and TRBJ2-1; D is unclear. Trimming left V 3 bases short and J 6 bases short, with 11 bases between. Germline V gene sequence: CDR1 KGHDR, CDR2 SFDVKD. The CDR3 covers 14 residues. The CDR3 region has the DNA TGTGCCACCAGTGATGTCGACTCCAGCAATGAGCAGTTCTTC. Protein product: CATSDVDSSNEQFF.

With regard to this clone: One end of the junction is discordant with germline, which a read error may explain. The rearrangement joins TRBV5-4 to TRBJ2-7; tentatively, D is TRBD2 (5 bases). CDR1 is SGHNT and CDR2 is YYREEE in the germline V gene (reference sequence). This CDR3 has 14 amino acids. CDR3 in amino acids: CASSFGSSSYEQCF. The CDR3 region has the DNA TGTGCCAGCAGCTTCGGGTCTAGCTCCTACGAGCAGTGCTTC.

V is TRBV29-1 and J is TRBJ2-7, with 7 bases identical to TRBD1. The V and J ends lost 7 bases and 4 bases, in that order; junction bases with no gene match: 7. Germline lookup yields CDR1 SQVTM and CDR2 ANQGSEA. This CDR3 comprises 12 residues. The CDR3 loop reads CSARGDSYEQYF. In DNA, the CDR3 is TGCAGCGCCCGAGGGGACAGTTACGAGCAGTACTTC.

The rearrangement joins TRBV2 to TRBJ2-7; TRBD1 matches 10 bases. The V gene's germline CDR1 is SNHLY and CDR2 FYNNEI. The CDR3 is made up of 15 amino acids. Unmatched junction bases numbered 8, after V lost 6 bases and J lost 3 bases. CDR3 in amino acids: CASRKSGQGYYEQYF. The CDR3 DNA follows: TGTGCCAGCAGGAAATCGGGACAGGGGTACTACGAGCAGTACTTC. The variable domain in full, completed from reference TRBV2 and TRBJ2-7, reads EPEVTQTPSHQVTQMGQEVILRCVPISNHLYFYWYRQILGQKVEFLVSFYNNEISEKSEIFDDQFSVERPDGSNFTLKIRSTKLEDSAMYFCASRKSGQGYYEQYFGPGTRLTVT.

J is TRBJ2-3 and V is TRBV18; the D gene is possibly TRBD2 (7 bases). Looked up from germline, CDR1 is KGHSH and CDR2 is LQKENI. V lost 3 bases and J 0 bases, leaving 19 bases between the germline ends. The CDR3 totals 18 residues. The CDR3 loop is CASSPVRGASTSTDTQYF. The CDR3 DNA reads TGTGCCAGCTCACCGGTACGGGGGGCCTCAACAAGCACAGATACGCAGTATTTT.

This clone has a handful of counts. The chain joins TRBV15 to TRBJ2-2; 7 bases map to TRBD2. The CDR3 totals 16 residues. Germline assignment: CDR1 LNHNV and CDR2 YYDKDF (reference sequence). J lost 0 bases, V lost 5 bases, and 6 bases had no gene match. The CDR3 DNA sequence: TGTGCCACCAGCTCCCGACTAGCCGCGAACACCGGGGAGCTGTTTTTT. This codes for CATSSRLAANTGELFF.

The gene calls are TRBV28 and TRBJ1-2; TRBD1 is a possible D gene (6 bases). The CDR3 is 16 residues long. V gave up 2 bases and J gave up 2 bases, with 15 bases separating them. Germline V CDR1 and CDR2: MDHEN, SYDVKM. The CDR3: CASSLTPDRLNYGYTF. CDR3 in DNA: TGTGCCAGCAGTTTAACCCCTGACAGGTTGAACTATGGCTACACCTTC.

The genes are TRBV5-6 and TRBJ2-7; D gene uncertain. V gave up 2 bases and J gave up 2 bases, with 2 bases separating them. Germline CDR1 reads SGHDT; CDR2 reads YYEEEE. The CDR3 runs to 11 residues. The CDR3 nucleotides are TGTGCCAGCAGCTTTACCTACGAGCAGTACTTC. Amino acids: CASSFTYEQYF. The entire variable domain, with the rest obtained from reference TRBV5-6 and TRBJ2-7, is as follows: DAGVTQSPTHLIKTRGQQVTLRCSPKSGHDTVSWYQQALGQGPQFIFQYYEEEERQRGNFPDRFSGHQFPNYSSELNVNALLLGDSALYLCASSFTYEQYFGPGTRLTVT.

CDR3 DNA: TGCAGTGCTAGTGGGACGGATCCCTCCTACGAGCAGTACTTC. Translation gives CSASGTDPSYEQYF. The rearrangement joins TRBV20-1 to TRBJ2-7, with D perhaps being TRBD1 or TRBD2 (5 bases each). CDR1 and CDR2 (germline): DFQATT, SNEGSKA (reference sequence). Between the trimmed V and J ends, which lost 3 bases and 0 bases, there was a span of 12 bases. The CDR3 loop spans 14 amino acids.

This clone was seen just once. J is TRBJ1-5 and V is TRBV7-2; maybe TRBD1 (6 bases). Germline V gene data show CDR1 as SGHTA and CDR2 as FQGNSA. The CDR3 runs 14 residues. Trimming left V 5 bases short and J 4 bases short, with 12 bases between. This CDR3 is CASSPGAYNQPQHF. Here the CDR3 DNA reads TGTGCCAGCAGCCCAGGGGCTTATAATCAGCCCCAGCATTTT.

This sequence joins TRBV12-3 or TRBV12-4 and TRBJ1-2; possible D gene TRBD1, 5 bases. CDR3 length: 13 residues. V lost 3 bases and J 8 bases, leaving 13 bases between the germline ends. The CDR3 here is CASSLKGAGGYTF. Written as DNA, the CDR3 is TGTGCCAGCAGTTTGAAAGGGGCCGGGGGCTACACCTTC.

This sequence joins TRBV7-2 and TRBJ1-5; no clear D. The V end was cut by 1 base, the J end by 7 bases, with 14 bases between. The germline V gene encodes CDR1 SGHTA and CDR2 FQGNSA. This CDR3 has 15 residues. CDR3 region: CASSLGLGFGQPQHF. The CDR3 region has the DNA TGTGCCAGCAGCTTAGGGCTGGGCTTTGGGCAGCCCCAGCATTTT.

V is TRBV4-1 and J is TRBJ1-2, with D perhaps TRBD1 (6 bases). CDR1 is MGHRA, CDR2 YSYEKL, per germline. This CDR3 comprises 13 residues. The V gene lost 0 bases and the J gene lost 12 bases, with 14 bases spanning the gap. DNA for the CDR3: TGCGCCAGCAGCCAAGAGGGCCGGGGGGCGGACACCTTC. It codes for CASSQEGRGADTF.

This clone appeared once. The chain combines TRBV12-3 or TRBV12-4 with TRBJ1-3, with no clear D. The CDR3 consists of 11 residues. The germline V and J ends were trimmed by 7 bases and 9 bases, with 10 bases remaining between them. CDR3 region: CASTHRPTIYF. CDR3 in DNA: TGTGCCAGCACCCATCGGCCCACCATATATTTT.

The gene calls are TRBV7-6 and TRBJ2-7; possibly TRBD2 for D (5 bases). Germline values: CDR1 SGHVS, CDR2 FNYEAQ. V was cut by 1 base and J by 7 bases, with 11 bases left in between. This CDR3 has 13 amino acids. For the CDR3, the DNA is TGTGCCAGCAGCTTAGAACCGGGGAAGGAGCAGTACTTC. Its protein product is CASSLEPGKEQYF.

The J gene is TRBJ1-5, the V gene TRBV28; D is perhaps TRBD1 (6 bases). The germline V gene encodes CDR1 MDHEN and CDR2 SYDVKM. The V and J ends lost 6 bases and 6 bases respectively, with 12 bases between them. The CDR3 is made up of 13 amino acids. Here the CDR3 reads CASSSQGIQPQHF. DNA for the CDR3: TGTGCCAGCAGCTCACAGGGAATTCAGCCCCAGCATTTT.

This rearrangement joins TRBV4-1 to TRBJ1-4, with 7 nucleotides matching TRBD1. The germline V gene has CDR1 MGHRA and CDR2 YSYEKL. The length of the CDR3 is 13 residues. Trimming at V came to 4 bases and at J to 8 bases, leaving 4 bases not matched to a gene. The CDR3 bases are TGCGCCAGCAGCCTTTTGGACAGGGAAAAACTGTTTTTT. It yields the protein CASSLLDREKLFF.

J is TRBJ2-7 and V is TRBV27; TRBD1 matches at 9 bases. This CDR3 spans 15 amino acids. The V gene's germline CDR1 is MNHEY and CDR2 SMNVEV (reference sequence). V trimming: 5 bases; J trimming: 2 bases; junction bases outside the gene matches: 7. The CDR3 spells CASSPRTGAPYEQYF. The CDR3 DNA reads TGTGCCAGCAGTCCGAGGACAGGGGCCCCCTACGAGCAGTACTTC.

The chain links TRBV28 to TRBJ1-3, with a possible D match to TRBD1 (5 bases). The CDR3 extends over 14 amino acids. The germline V and J ends were trimmed by 8 bases and 0 bases, with 11 bases remaining between them. Germline V gene lookup returns CDR1 MDHEN and CDR2 SYDVKM. DNA of the CDR3: TGTGCCAGCCAAGCAGGGAACTCTGGAAACACCATATATTTT. Its protein product is CASQAGNSGNTIYF.

The chain links TRBV12-3 or TRBV12-4 to TRBJ1-5, with D perhaps matching TRBD1 (5 bases). V shed 6 bases and J shed 11 bases, with 17 bases lying between them. There are 13 residues in the CDR3. The CDR3 region is CASSLRPGTTQHF. The CDR3 nucleotides are TGTGCCAGCAGCCTGCGTCCGGGGACGACCCAGCATTTT.

This clone showed up just once. The chain carries TRBV7-9 and TRBJ1-4; perhaps TRBD1 as D (5 bases). CDR1 is SEHNR, CDR2 FQNEAQ, per germline (reference sequence). This CDR3 has 17 residues. V was cut by 0 bases and J by 3 bases, with 14 bases left in between. CDR3 nucleotides: TGTGCCAGCAGCTTAGCCAAAGTGGGGGTGTCTAATGAAAAACTGTTTTTT. Its protein product is CASSLAKVGVSNEKLFF.

The genes are TRBV18 and TRBJ2-7; D ambiguous. V was pared by 2 bases and J by 1 base, with 9 bases between. The germline V gene encodes CDR1 KGHSH and CDR2 LQKENI. The CDR3 has 14 amino acids. CDR3 residues: CASSPRGASYEQYF. In DNA form, the CDR3 reads TGTGCCAGCTCACCAAGAGGCGCGTCCTACGAGCAGTACTTC.